The entry below gives a single TCR beta chain sequence along with its context. Its antigen is as yet unknown. Though nominally healthy at sampling, donors likely had unrecorded immune exposures. This entry belongs to a study of cytomegalovirus exposure and HLA in healthy donors. Study-level background: Previous work identified some 120 million unique TCR beta sequences from about 179 million T cells. General study findings and limits: Later analysis identified several of the most significant clusters that appeared linked to common viral pathogens. Some TCR beta chains (about 180 of them) were listed as cytomegalovirus-associated.

Vbeta (60) and Jbeta (13) primers were used in the PCR. TCRdb's table, derived via immunoSEQ multiplex PCR, lists solely in-frame clones and lacks some. Seen here are approximately 130,000 clones, roughly 79% observed once, and the top ten hold around 3.2%. This receptor was obtained from a man aged 25 to 40 in good health and CMV-seronegative. Sample: PBMCs.

This CDR3 is CASSPTRQSQETQYF. CDR3 coding DNA: TGTGCCAGCTCACCGACACGACAGAGTCAAGAGACCCAGTACTTC. The chain is built from TRBV18 and TRBJ2-5, with D tentatively TRBD1 (5 bases). The germline V and J ends were trimmed by 3 bases and 2 bases, with 13 bases remaining between them. This CDR3 contains 15 residues. Germline values: CDR1 KGHSH, CDR2 LQKENI.